Presented here are 14 T cell receptor beta chains from one specimen sequenced in a study of breast tumors, draining lymph nodes, adjacent tissues. TCRdb itself ran the multiplex PCR reads through MiXCR, one entry per CDR3 protein. The sample consists of roughly 70,000 distinct CDR3 sequences, approximately 47% of them appearing once. Sequencing was done on a sample of breast tumor tissue. These receptors all come from a female donor with breast cancer. Some clones in this sample may be carry-over from other donors' samples.

This clonotype was detected many times. V gene TRBV28 combines with J gene TRBJ1-6; D call uncertain. V lost 3 bases, J lost 5 bases, and 11 bases lay in between. This CDR3 is built from 15 residues. The germline V gene has CDR1 MDHEN and CDR2 SYDVKM. CDR3 sequence: CASSFISPNNSPLHF. In DNA, the CDR3 is TGTGCCAGCAGTTTCATCTCTCCAAATAATTCACCCCTCCACTTT.

This clonotype was found a few times. The chain combines TRBV5-4 with TRBJ1-3, with 7 bases identical to TRBD1. Germline V gene lookup returns CDR1 SGHNT and CDR2 YYREEE (reference sequence). J lost 0 bases, V lost 3 bases, and 9 bases had no gene match. This CDR3 region has 17 residues. The CDR3 is CASSSGTAQSSGNTIYF. The DNA of the CDR3 is TGTGCCAGCAGCTCCGGGACAGCTCAAAGCTCTGGAAACACCATATATTTT.

This clonotype was picked up a small number of times. A much larger clone lies a single base off, so this may be a read error. This chain joins TRBV28 and TRBJ1-4; 9 bases are shared with TRBD1. With 5 bases clipped from V and 12 bases from J, the junction kept 10 bases outside the gene matches. This CDR3 has 14 residues. Germline-derived CDR1 and CDR2 are MDHEN and SYDVKM. The CDR3 here is CASSLTGGDEELFF. CDR3 nucleotides: TGTGCCAGCAGTCTGACAGGGGGTGACGAAGAACTGTTTTTT. The full variable domain, with the rest looked up from reference TRBV28 and TRBJ1-4, is DVKVTQSSRYLVKRTGEKVFLECVQDMDHENMFWYRQDPGLGLRLIYFSYDVKMKEKGDIPEGYSVSREKKERFSLILESASTNQTSMYLCASSLTGGDEELFFGSGTQLSVL.

This clonotype was picked up many times. The rearrangement links TRBV19 to TRBJ2-7, with a tentative D call TRBD2 (5 bases). Trimming cost V 2 bases and J 3 bases, with 11 bases left between them. Germline-derived CDR1 and CDR2 are LNHDA and SQIVND (reference sequence). CDR3 length equals 14 residues. The CDR3 region has the DNA TGTGCCAGTAGTATACGAGGGTGGAACTACGAGCAGTACTTC. This codes for CASSIRGWNYEQYF.

The chain employs TRBV10-3 and TRBJ2-7; TRBD1 matches 7 bases. V lost 0 bases and J lost 1; bases outside the gene matches: 0. CDR3 length equals 14 residues. Germline V lookup: CDR1 ENHRY, CDR2 SYGVKD. The CDR3 DNA reads as TGTGCCATCAGTGAGTCGGGACAGTCCTACGAGCAGTACTTC. Translation: CAISESGQSYEQYF.

In this sample, this clonotype turned up a few times. V usage is TRBV20-1 and J usage is TRBJ2-4; 8 bases match TRBD2. CDR3 length: 13 amino acids. V gave up 7 bases and J gave up 6 bases; unmatched junction bases: 8. Germline CDR1 is DFQATT and CDR2 is SNEGSKA (reference sequence). The CDR3: CSVRREELNIQYF. The CDR3 region has the DNA TGCAGTGTACGGCGGGAGGAGCTAAACATTCAGTACTTC.

Ten or more counts support this clonotype. J is TRBJ2-3 and V is TRBV10-1, with D possibly matching TRBD2 (6 bases). Germline V gene sequence: CDR1 WNHNN, CDR2 SYGVQD (reference sequence). Trimming removed 3 bases from V and 2 bases from J, with 12 bases in between. The CDR3 has 15 amino acids. CDR3 coding DNA: TGCGCCAGCAGTGAAGGCGGGGATACCACAGATACGCAGTATTTT. Translated, it gives CASSEGGDTTDTQYF.

The chain couples TRBV3-1 to TRBJ1-3, with D uncertain. CDR1 and CDR2 from the germline V gene are LGHDT and YNNKEL (reference sequence). Trimming pared 4 bases from V and 6 bases from J, leaving 16 bases between. The CDR3 sequence is 15 residues long. For the CDR3, the DNA is TGTGCCAGCAGCCCCCTCCTGACTAGCGCAAACACCATATATTTT. Amino acids: CASSPLLTSANTIYF.

With regard to this clonotype: At one of its ends the junction is not consistent with the germline gene, which may arise from a read error. The chain recombines TRBV6-2 or TRBV6-3 with TRBJ2-5, with D perhaps matching TRBD2 (5 bases). CDR1 is MNHEY and CDR2 is SVGEGT in the germline V gene. CDR3 length: 18 amino acids. The CDR3 loop reads CASSHSRVVERTQETQYF. The CDR3 DNA follows: TGTGCCAGCAGTCACTCGAGGGTGGTCGAGCGGACCCAAGAGACCCAGTACTTC.

By share, this clonotype ranks as medium-sized (0.01 to 0.1%). The rearrangement uses TRBV7-9 and TRBJ2-5, with D tentatively TRBD2 (5 bases). The CDR3 length is 15 residues. Germline assignment: CDR1 SEHNR and CDR2 FQNEAQ (reference sequence). The V gene lost 3 bases and the J gene lost 5 bases, with 16 bases spanning the gap. In DNA form, the CDR3 reads TGTGCCAGCAGCTTCGTTACCGGGATTCTGGAGACCCAGTACTTC. It translates to CASSFVTGILETQYF.

This clonotype was picked up a small number of times. Given a much more abundant clone one base away, this may be a read error. Likely a read error: the CDR3 ends without its conserved phenylalanine or tryptophan. The gene calls are TRBV9 and TRBJ2-3; D is undetermined. Between the trimmed V and J ends, which lost 0 bases and 0 bases, there was a span of 2 bases. The germline V gene has CDR1 SGDLS and CDR2 YYNGEE. The CDR3 has 13 residues. The CDR3 sequence is CASSVESTDTQYS. DNA of the CDR3: TGTGCCAGCAGCGTAGAGAGCACAGATACGCAGTATTCT.

This clonotype was detected many times. The rearrangement joins TRBV10-3 to TRBJ1-2; possibly TRBD1 for D (5 bases). The CDR3 covers 14 residues. Germline V lookup: CDR1 ENHRY, CDR2 SYGVKD. V was cut by 2 bases and J by 4 bases, with 11 bases left in between. The chain's CDR3 is CAISEEQAFYGYTF. The CDR3 nucleotides read TGTGCCATCAGTGAGGAACAGGCTTTCTATGGCTACACCTTC.

The V and J genes are TRBV20-1 and TRBJ2-1, with TRBD2 matching over 15 bases. Looked up from germline, CDR1 is DFQATT and CDR2 is SNEGSKA (reference sequence). This CDR3 is built from 18 residues. Losses at the gene ends were 3 bases for V and 7 bases for J; bases not matched to a gene: 13. As DNA, the CDR3 is TGCAGTGCTAGTGGGAACCTCGGGACTAGCGGGGGGCGGAATGAGCAGTTCTTC. As protein: CSASGNLGTSGGRNEQFF.

This clonotype was counted only a few times. The chain combines TRBV6-1 with TRBJ2-7; no reliable D call. Trimming cost V 5 bases and J 0 bases, with 14 bases left between them. The CDR3 runs to 15 residues. CDR1 and CDR2 from the germline V gene are MNHNS and SASEGT. CDR3 region: CASSQDPLSSYEQYF. CDR3 DNA sequence: TGTGCCAGCAGTCAAGACCCATTAAGCTCCTACGAGCAGTACTTC.